The next 22 T cell receptor beta chains were all read from a single sample in a study of blood T cells in healthy people across ages. For the second PCR, which ran for 7 to 11 cycles, a sample-barcoded 5' primer and a J-beta primer mix were used. TCRdb used MiXCR to reprocess the 5' RACE reads, holding one entry per CDR3 protein. Altogether roughly 680,000 distinct CDR3 sequences are present, over 40% being singletons, with the ten largest covering 13%. The sequencing input was blood. The receptor set was obtained from a woman of 80 years or more in good health.

The chain has TRBV30 and TRBJ1-4; D ambiguous. Germline CDR1 is GTSNPN and CDR2 is SVGIG (reference sequence). This CDR3 has 10 amino acids. V was pared by 8 bases and J by 6 bases, with 7 bases between. For the CDR3, the DNA is TGTGCCGGGCGGGATGAAAAACTGTTTTTT. Translation gives CAGRDEKLFF.

The chain uses TRBV5-1 and TRBJ2-7; D is perhaps TRBD1 (5 bases). CDR3 length: 15 amino acids. The V and J ends lost 3 bases and 0 bases respectively, with 13 bases between them. CDR1 SGHRS and CDR2 YFSETQ come from the germline V gene. CDR3 DNA sequence: TGCGCCAGCAGCTCCGTCGGCAGGGCCTCCTACGAGCAGTACTTC. This sequence encodes CASSSVGRASYEQYF.

This chain links TRBV6-1 with TRBJ2-1, with D perhaps TRBD2 (6 bases). The DNA end favors TRBJ2-7, so the J call may be wrong. The germline gives CDR1 MNHNS, CDR2 SASEGT. CDR3 size: 16 residues. The CDR3 DNA reads as TGTGCCAGCAGTGAAGCGCGGGGCTTTTCCTACAATGAGCAGTACTTC. Protein: CASSEARGFSYNEQYF.

This chain connects TRBV7-9 to TRBJ2-1; 7 nucleotides align to TRBD2. Losses at the gene ends were 2 bases for V and 12 bases for J; bases not matched to a gene: 4. The CDR3 spans 12 residues. Germline lookup yields CDR1 SEHNR and CDR2 FQNEAQ (reference sequence). CDR3 region: CASSLQRGWQFF. CDR3 bases: TGTGCCAGCAGCTTACAGCGGGGTTGGCAGTTCTTC.

The rearrangement uses TRBV25-1 and TRBJ2-3; D is uncertain. The CDR3 is 14 amino acids. CDR1 and CDR2 (germline): MGHDK, SYGVNS. With 2 bases removed from V and 0 bases from J, the gap between germline ends came to 6 bases. CDR3 loop: CASSETASTDTQYF. The CDR3 coding sequence is TGTGCCAGCAGTGAAACAGCTAGCACAGATACGCAGTATTTT.

This clonotype was picked up many times. The chain has TRBV18 and TRBJ1-2, with D perhaps TRBD1 (5 bases). Germline CDR1 and CDR2: KGHSH and LQKENI. This CDR3 contains 12 residues. The ends were cut back, 8 bases at V and 4 bases at J, with 11 bases in the middle. The CDR3 coding sequence is TGTGCCAGCCGGGACCGGCTCTATGGCTACACCTTC. This encodes CASRDRLYGYTF.

The chain is built from TRBV28 and TRBJ1-2, with D maybe TRBD1 (6 bases). Between the trimmed V and J ends, which lost 7 bases and 4 bases, there was a span of 16 bases. The CDR3 length is 14 residues. Germline V lookup: CDR1 MDHEN, CDR2 SYDVKM. The CDR3 sequence: CASTLRQGFYGYTF. CDR3 DNA sequence: TGTGCCAGCACCCTCCGGCAGGGGTTCTATGGCTACACCTTC.

This clonotype was observed at least ten times. The V call is TRBV20-1, the J call TRBJ1-2, with TRBD1 matching 7 bases. Trimming cost V 0 bases and J 8 bases; bases outside gene matches: 12. From germline, CDR1 is DFQATT and CDR2 SNEGSKA (reference sequence). The CDR3 spans 15 residues. The CDR3 bases are TGCAGTGCTAGAGAAACCCCGAGACAGGGCCACGGCTACACCTTC. Residues: CSARETPRQGHGYTF.

The rearrangement joins TRBV20-1 to TRBJ1-6; TRBD1 is a possible D gene (6 bases). From germline, CDR1 is DFQATT and CDR2 SNEGSKA (reference sequence). V shed 5 bases and J shed 7 bases, with 18 bases lying between them. This CDR3 region has 15 residues. DNA of the CDR3: TGCAGTGCTCTTAGGCCCGGACAGCAAAATTCACCCCTCCACTTT. This encodes CSALRPGQQNSPLHF.

The genes are TRBV6-6 and TRBJ2-1; the D is unclear. Germline CDR1 reads MNHNY; CDR2 reads SVGAGI (reference sequence). Between the trimmed V and J ends, which lost 10 bases and 0 bases, there was a span of 10 bases. CDR3 size: 13 residues. CDR3 sequence reads: CATGQSSYNEQFF. The DNA for the CDR3 is TGTGCCACGGGCCAAAGCTCCTACAATGAGCAGTTCTTC.

This chain uses TRBV10-2 with TRBJ1-6; D possibly corresponds to TRBD1 (6 bases). Trimming removed 4 bases at V and 6 bases at J, with 10 bases between. The CDR3 contains 14 residues. The V gene's germline CDR1 is WSHSY and CDR2 SAAADI. Here the CDR3 reads CASSAGQSNSPLHF. CDR3 in DNA: TGCGCCAGCAGTGCGGGACAAAGTAATTCACCCCTCCACTTT.

Details on this clonotype: At one boundary the junction diverges from the germline segment, which might be a read error. The V gene is TRBV20-1, the J gene TRBJ1-2; 7 nucleotides match TRBD1. Germline CDR1 and CDR2: DFQATT and SNEGSKA (reference sequence). The CDR3 length is 14 residues. This chain's CDR3 is CRARVTGEVDGYTF. CDR3 sequence (DNA): TGCAGAGCTAGAGTAACAGGGGAAGTTGACGGCTACACCTTC.

In the case of this clonotype: With a much larger clone just one base away, this may be a read error. The chain joins TRBV7-3 to TRBJ2-1; 10 positions agree with TRBD2. Germline CDR1 reads SGHTA; CDR2 reads FQGTGA. With V trimmed by 2 bases and J by 7 bases, 8 bases remained unmatched. This CDR3 spans 16 amino acids. As DNA, the CDR3 is TGTGCCAGCAGCTTACTTAGACGAGCGGGAGGGAATGAGCAGTTCTTC. As protein: CASSLLRRAGGNEQFF.

This chain joins TRBV28 and TRBJ2-1; a possible D gene is TRBD2 (5 bases). Germline V gives CDR1 MDHEN, CDR2 SYDVKM. This CDR3 has 14 residues. Trimming took off 6 bases at V and 6 bases at J, with 15 bases between the two ends. This CDR3 reads CASRSPSGVNEQFF. CDR3 DNA: TGTGCCAGCAGGTCCCCCTCCGGGGTCAATGAGCAGTTCTTC.

Comment on this clonotype: A much larger clone sits a single nucleotide away, making a read error possible. The chain uses TRBV11-2 and TRBJ1-4, with D unresolved. The germline V gene has CDR1 SGHAT and CDR2 FQNNGV. The CDR3 totals 14 residues. The CDR3 loop is CASNLERTNEKLFF. In DNA, the CDR3 is TGTGCCAGCAACTTAGAACGGACGAATGAAAAACTGTTTTTT.

This clonotype was observed many times. V gene TRBV20-1 combines with J gene TRBJ1-2; 12 bases fit TRBD1. The CDR3 covers 15 residues. Germline V gene lookup returns CDR1 DFQATT and CDR2 SNEGSKA (reference sequence). V was pared by 6 bases and J by 5 bases, with 10 bases of the junction left unmatched. This CDR3 reads CSAPWGQGASYGYTF. CDR3 sequence (DNA): TGCAGTGCCCCTTGGGGACAGGGGGCTTCTTATGGCTACACCTTC.

V is TRBV27 and J is TRBJ2-7, with D uncertain. Trimming left V 8 bases short and J 0 bases short, with 11 bases between. The CDR3 has 13 amino acids. Germline CDR1 and CDR2: MNHEY and SMNVEV (reference sequence). Here the CDR3 DNA reads TGTGCCAGCGGTTGGGCGAGCTCCTACGAGCAGTACTTC. Translating gives CASGWASSYEQYF.

The genes are TRBV5-1 and TRBJ2-5; D ambiguous. Trimming stripped 4 bases from V and 1 base from J, with 11 bases between. The germline CDR1 and CDR2 sequences are SGHRS and YFSETQ. This CDR3 region has 14 residues. CDR3 sequence: CASSVASIQETQYF. The CDR3 DNA follows: TGCGCCAGCAGCGTGGCCAGCATCCAAGAGACCCAGTACTTC.

This clonotype was recorded only once. This may arise from a read error, as a much more abundant clone is one base away. The chain carries TRBV12-3 or TRBV12-4 and TRBJ2-7; a possible D gene is TRBD2 (5 bases). CDR3 length equals 12 residues. V lost 2 bases, J lost 9 bases, and 11 bases lay in between. CDR3 amino acids: CASSLTAGGQYF. DNA for the CDR3: TGTGCCAGCAGTTTAACCGCAGGAGGGCAGTACTTC.

This clonotype turned up a few times. A much larger clonotype is one base distant, so this may be a read error. The CDR3 here is CASSRGLAGGGNEQYF. The CDR3 DNA is TGTGCCAGCAGTCGGGGACTAGCGGGCGGCGGTAATGAGCAGTACTTC. The chain links TRBV6-5 to TRBJ2-1; 12 nucleotides agree with TRBD2. The closer fit of TRBJ2-7 to the DNA end suggests the J call may be wrong. This CDR3 has 16 amino acids. Per germline, CDR1 MNHEY and CDR2 SVGAGI.

This clonotype occurred many times. The V and J genes are TRBV5-1 and TRBJ2-1; TRBD2 aligns across 7 bases. V was clipped by 0 bases and J by 5 bases; unmatched bases: 8. CDR3 length: 16 amino acids. Germline CDR1 is SGHRS and CDR2 is YFSETQ. The DNA for the CDR3 is TGCGCCAGCAGCTTGGGCAACTACGGGAGGAACAATGAGCAGTTCTTC. This translates into CASSLGNYGRNNEQFF.

The chain uses TRBV20-1 and TRBJ2-2, with no clear D. V was pared by 4 bases and J by 4 bases, with 13 bases between. Germline V gene sequence: CDR1 DFQATT, CDR2 SNEGSKA (reference sequence). The CDR3 has 14 amino acids. CDR3 amino acids: CSAKDIARTGELFF. CDR3 DNA sequence: TGCAGTGCTAAGGATATCGCCCGCACCGGGGAGCTGTTTTTT.